A single sample is the source of the 21 T cell receptor beta chains below, sequenced in a study of T-cell reconstitution after alpha-beta-depleted transplantation in children. Unique molecular identifiers were used in preparing the TCRbeta library. TCRdb itself ran the PCR reads through MiXCR, one entry per CDR3 protein. Of about 830,000 distinct CDR3 sequences in the sample, around 15% were seen once. Sample: PBMCs, mostly from graft donor cells, taken 360 days after TCRalphabeta/CD19-depleted stem cell transplant. These receptors were obtained from a male patient between 5 and 17 years old who had a stem cell transplant for acute lymphoblastic leukemia, so the T cells may come from the graft donor.

J is TRBJ2-7 and V is TRBV4-1, with TRBD2 matching 14 bases. Losses at the gene ends were 0 bases for V and 4 bases for J; bases not matched to a gene: 11. The germline V gene encodes CDR1 MGHRA and CDR2 YSYEKL. The CDR3 is 19 residues long. The CDR3 loop is CASSQEGPGLAGVMYEQYF. The CDR3 region has the DNA TGCGCCAGCAGCCAAGAGGGGCCGGGACTAGCGGGAGTGATGTACGAGCAGTACTTC.

About this clonotype: A single base separates this from a much larger clone, so it may be a read error. Without the conserved terminal phenylalanine or tryptophan, this CDR3 likely stems from a read error. J is TRBJ1-5 and V is TRBV6-1; 9 bases map to TRBD1. Germline V gene sequence: CDR1 MNHNS, CDR2 SASEGT. After removal of 6 bases from V and 2 bases from J, the junction contained 5 bases not matched to a gene. The CDR3 sequence is 15 residues long. The CDR3 region has the DNA TGTGCCAGCAGCCCGGACAGGGGAGGCAATCAGCCCCAGCATTAT. This sequence encodes CASSPDRGGNQPQHY.

On this clonotype: This could be a read error, since a much larger clone is one nucleotide away. The chain is built from TRBV5-1 and TRBJ2-1; 12 bases map to TRBD1. CDR3 length equals 15 residues. The germline CDR1 and CDR2 sequences are SGHRS and YFSETQ. Unmatched junction bases numbered 5, after V lost 4 bases and J lost 6 bases. CDR3 sequence (DNA): TGCGCCAGCAGCGCCGGGACAGGGGGCCTCAATGAGCAGTTCTTC. As protein: CASSAGTGGLNEQFF.

This chain uses TRBV7-9 with TRBJ2-5, with a tentative D call TRBD1 (5 bases). V was trimmed by 5 bases and J by 0 bases, leaving 7 bases between them. The CDR3 is 13 amino acids. Per germline, CDR1 SEHNR and CDR2 FQNEAQ (reference sequence). The CDR3 protein is CASSGQHQETQYF. The DNA for the CDR3 is TGTGCCAGCAGCGGACAACACCAAGAGACCCAGTACTTC.

This CDR3 reads CASSRLAGRGGTDTQYF. The CDR3, as DNA: TGTGCCAGCAGCCGCCTAGCGGGAAGGGGTGGCACAGATACGCAGTATTTT. The chain couples TRBV5-6 to TRBJ2-3; 9 bases match TRBD2. This CDR3 is built from 17 residues. V was clipped by 4 bases and J by 1 base; unmatched bases: 10. Per germline, CDR1 SGHDT and CDR2 YYEEEE.

This chain joins TRBV9 and TRBJ2-6; TRBD2 matches 11 bases. CDR3 length: 20 amino acids. The germline gives CDR1 SGDLS, CDR2 YYNGEE. V was pared by 4 bases and J by 2 bases, with 14 bases of the junction left unmatched. The CDR3 coding sequence is TGTGCCAGCAGCCAAGGTCCCTTAGCGGGAGGGCCCACTGGGGCCAACGTCCTGACTTTC. It encodes CASSQGPLAGGPTGANVLTF.

This clonotype was detected only a few times. This chain connects TRBV27 to TRBJ2-7, with a weak D call TRBD1 (6 bases). V was pared by 3 bases and J by 3 bases, with 18 bases between. CDR1 and CDR2 (germline): MNHEY, SMNVEV (reference sequence). This CDR3 is built from 16 residues. The CDR3 nucleotides read TGTGCCAGCAGTTTTGTCTTCGTCGGCAGGGGCTACGAGCAGTACTTC. The encoded protein is CASSFVFVGRGYEQYF.

This clonotype has ten or more counts. The CDR3 is CASSTHGETQYF. The CDR3 nucleotides are TGTGCCAGCAGCACCCATGGGGAGACCCAGTACTTC. The chain couples TRBV7-9 to TRBJ2-5; D is ambiguous. The CDR3 covers 12 residues. In germline, CDR1 is SEHNR, CDR2 FQNEAQ (reference sequence). The V end lost 5 bases, the J end lost 5 bases, and 9 bases lay between the germline ends.

This clonotype showed up many times. V and J are TRBV12-3 or TRBV12-4 and TRBJ2-1; D uncertain. There are 13 residues in the CDR3. V was cut by 9 bases and J by 7 bases, with 16 bases left in between. CDR3 nucleotide sequence: TGTGCCAGTCACGTTGGGCCTAGAAATGAGCAGTTCTTC. It translates to CASHVGPRNEQFF.

This sequence joins TRBV4-1 and TRBJ2-1; D is unresolved. Germline V gives CDR1 MGHRA, CDR2 YSYEKL. Deletions cut 0 bases from V and 1 base from J, with 13 bases between. CDR3 size: 17 residues. The CDR3 loop is CASSQEVTTRSYNEQFF. The CDR3 coding sequence is TGCGCCAGCAGCCAAGAGGTTACAACGAGATCCTACAATGAGCAGTTCTTC.

The chain is built from TRBV7-9 and TRBJ2-7; either TRBD1 or TRBD2 may fit D (5 bases each). Trimming stripped 4 bases from V and 6 bases from J, with 19 bases between. Germline V gene sequence: CDR1 SEHNR, CDR2 FQNEAQ (reference sequence). This CDR3 spans 15 amino acids. The CDR3 sequence: CASSSVYGGSSEQYF. The CDR3 DNA follows: TGTGCCAGCAGCTCAGTCTATGGGGGTTCGTCCGAGCAGTACTTC.

This clonotype has a handful of counts. This chain links TRBV6-5 with TRBJ2-1; 7 bases fit TRBD2. Germline CDR1 is MNHEY and CDR2 is SVGAGI. The CDR3 is 15 amino acids. With 4 bases clipped from V and 4 bases from J, the junction kept 7 bases outside the gene matches. CDR3 residues: CASSLLAPLYNEQFF. The CDR3 nucleotides read TGTGCCAGCAGTTTACTAGCGCCCCTTTACAATGAGCAGTTCTTC.

This clonotype has at least ten counts. This chain uses TRBV9 with TRBJ1-2, with a tentative D call TRBD1 (6 bases). The CDR3 runs to 14 residues. Germline V gene lookup returns CDR1 SGDLS and CDR2 YYNGEE. V lost 0 bases to trimming and J lost 8 bases, with 14 bases between them. CDR3 sequence (DNA): TGTGCCAGCAGCGTAGAACCCAGGGGATCCGGCTACACCTTC. This codes for CASSVEPRGSGYTF.

The chain combines TRBV3-1 with TRBJ2-6, with D possibly being TRBD1 (6 bases). Germline values: CDR1 LGHDT, CDR2 YNNKEL (reference sequence). V lost 6 bases, J lost 0 bases, and 18 bases lay in between. This CDR3 has 18 residues. CDR3 loop: CASRPRTRTASGANVLTF. For the CDR3, the DNA is TGTGCCAGCAGACCGCGAACAAGGACAGCCTCTGGGGCCAACGTCCTGACTTTC. Full variable domain (rest looked up from reference TRBV3-1 and TRBJ2-6): DTAVSQTPKYLVTQMGNDKSIKCEQNLGHDTMYWYKQDSKKFLKIMFSYNNKELIINETVPNRFSPKSPDKAHLNLHINSLELGDSAVYFCASRPRTRTASGANVLTFGAGSRLTVL.

The chain couples TRBV6-5 to TRBJ2-3, with 9 bases lining up with TRBD2. V was pared by 2 bases and J by 8 bases, with 11 bases of the junction left unmatched. This CDR3 is 16 amino acids long. Germline loops: CDR1 MNHEY, CDR2 SVGAGI. CDR3 loop: CASSYGTSPPGGTQYF. The DNA of the CDR3 is TGTGCCAGCAGTTACGGGACTAGCCCCCCGGGGGGTACGCAGTATTTT.

The J gene is TRBJ1-3, the V gene TRBV30; D unclear. The CDR3 has 14 amino acids. Trimming cost V 0 bases and J 0 bases, with 6 bases left between them. CDR1 and CDR2 (germline): GTSNPN, SVGIG (reference sequence). The CDR3 sequence is CAWSVGSSGNTIYF. CDR3 nucleotide sequence: TGTGCCTGGAGTGTAGGGAGCTCTGGAAACACCATATATTTT.

This clonotype has more than one count but fewer than ten. This chain connects TRBV20-1 to TRBJ2-2; 9 nucleotides align to TRBD1. Germline assignment: CDR1 DFQATT and CDR2 SNEGSKA (reference sequence). CDR3 length equals 17 residues. J was trimmed by 6 bases and V by 3 bases; bases with no gene match: 14. DNA for the CDR3: TGCAGTGCTAGTAAGCCGCCGGGACAGGGATCCCCCGGGGAGCTGTTTTTT. Translating it yields CSASKPPGQGSPGELFF.

This clonotype was detected only once. A much larger clone lies a single base off, so this may be a read error. This CDR3 is CASSKDGYEQLF. As DNA, the CDR3 is TGTGCCAGCAGCAAAGATGGGTATGAGCAGTTGTTC. The chain combines TRBV21-1 with TRBJ2-1. TRBV21-1 is a pseudogene segment. The CDR3 has 12 amino acids.

The sample holds a few counts of this clonotype. The chain joins TRBV11-2 to TRBJ1-1; tentative D call: TRBD1 (6 bases). CDR3 size: 13 residues. Looked up from germline, CDR1 is SGHAT and CDR2 is FQNNGV. V was trimmed by 5 bases and J by 6 bases, leaving 13 bases between them. The CDR3 is CASSRNRDAEAFF. The CDR3 region has the DNA TGTGCCAGCAGCCGGAACAGGGATGCTGAAGCTTTCTTT. The entire variable domain, with the rest obtained from reference TRBV11-2 and TRBJ1-1, is as follows: EAGVAQSPRYKIIEKRQSVAFWCNPISGHATLYWYQQILGQGPKLLIQFQNNGVVDDSQLPKDRFSAERLKGVDSTLKIQPAKLEDSAVYLCASSRNRDAEAFFGQGTRLTVV.

The chain links TRBV12-5 to TRBJ1-3, with TRBD1 matching 10 bases. This CDR3 is built from 20 residues. CDR1 is LGHNT and CDR2 is FRNRAP in the germline V gene. V lost 3 bases, J lost 0 bases, and 14 bases stayed unmatched. For the CDR3, the DNA is TGTGCTAGTGGTTTCCTGCCGGGACAGGGGCCGATCTACTCTGGAAACACCATATATTTT. Encoded protein: CASGFLPGQGPIYSGNTIYF.

This sequence joins TRBV4-2 and TRBJ2-1; TRBD1 matches at 7 bases. The junction had 17 bases not matched to a gene; V was cut back by 4 bases and J by 5 bases. CDR1 and CDR2 (germline): LGHNA, YNFKEQ. This CDR3 has 18 residues. CDR3: CASSPVLLRQGLNNEQFF. The CDR3 coding sequence is TGTGCCAGCAGCCCTGTCCTACTCCGACAGGGCTTGAACAATGAGCAGTTCTTC.